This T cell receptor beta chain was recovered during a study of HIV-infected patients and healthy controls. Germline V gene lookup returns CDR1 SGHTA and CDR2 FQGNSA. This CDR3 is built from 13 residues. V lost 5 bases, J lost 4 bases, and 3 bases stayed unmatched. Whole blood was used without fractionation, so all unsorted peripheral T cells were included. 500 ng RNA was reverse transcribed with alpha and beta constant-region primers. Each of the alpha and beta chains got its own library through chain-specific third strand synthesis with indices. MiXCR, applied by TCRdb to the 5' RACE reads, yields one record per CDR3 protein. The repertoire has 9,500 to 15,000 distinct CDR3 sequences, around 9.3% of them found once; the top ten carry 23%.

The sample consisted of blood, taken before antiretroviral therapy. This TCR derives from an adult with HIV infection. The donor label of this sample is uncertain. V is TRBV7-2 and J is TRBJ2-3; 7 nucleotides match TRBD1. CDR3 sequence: CASSNRGADTQYF. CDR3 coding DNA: TGTGCCAGCAGCAACAGGGGCGCAGATACGCAGTATTTT.